The rows below give T cell receptor beta chains drawn from one sample of a study of T-cell reconstitution after alpha-beta-depleted transplantation in children. TCRdb redid the calling of the PCR reads with MiXCR, one entry per CDR3 protein. The sample lists about 340,000 distinct CDR3 sequences, about 17% occurring once. This specimen consisted of PBMCs, mostly from graft donor cells, obtained 360 days after TCRalphabeta/CD19-depleted stem cell transplant. The receptors were sampled from a male patient aged 2-9 years who had a stem cell transplant for acute lymphoblastic leukemia, so the T cells may come from the graft donor. CDR3s include the opening cysteine and the closing phenylalanine or tryptophan. Fields, in order: D gene, J gene, V gene, clone size, CDR3 protein, CDR3 DNA. The D gene is left open where the match is weak. A row's size may be missing; if present it is once, few, many or a size class.

D gene: -; J gene: TRBJ2-7; V gene: TRBV4-2; clone size: -; CDR3 protein: CASSHPNTGDSGYEQYF; CDR3 DNA: TGTGCCAGCAGCCACCCCAACACAGGGGACTCCGGCTACGAGCAGTACTTC
D gene: -; J gene: TRBJ2-3; V gene: TRBV7-6; clone size: -; CDR3 protein: CASRRSRYTDTQYF; CDR3 DNA: TGTGCCAGCAGACGATCTAGATACACAGATACGCAGTATTTT
D gene: -; J gene: TRBJ1-6; V gene: TRBV10-2; clone size: few; CDR3 protein: CASSPWGGSRDSPLHF; CDR3 DNA: TGCGCCAGCAGTCCCTGGGGGGGGTCGCGGGATTCACCCCTCCACTTT
D gene: TRBD2; J gene: TRBJ2-1; V gene: TRBV4-2; clone size: few; CDR3 protein: CASSPRERTYNEQFF; CDR3 DNA: TGTGCCAGCAGCCCGCGGGAGAGGACCTACAATGAGCAGTTCTTC
D gene: TRBD2; J gene: TRBJ2-5; V gene: TRBV7-9; clone size: few; CDR3 protein: CASSVGGLADQETQYF; CDR3 DNA: TGTGCCAGCAGCGTAGGGGGACTAGCGGACCAAGAGACCCAGTACTTC
D gene: TRBD2; J gene: TRBJ2-7; V gene: TRBV25-1; clone size: -; CDR3 protein: CASSESWGTSGPYEQYF; CDR3 DNA: TGTGCCAGCAGTGAATCGTGGGGGACTAGCGGTCCCTACGAGCAGTACTTC
D gene: -; J gene: TRBJ2-7; V gene: TRBV5-1; clone size: few; CDR3 protein: CASSLAGRPYEQYF; CDR3 DNA: TGCGCCAGCAGCTTGGCCGGCCGACCCTACGAGCAGTACTTC
D gene: TRBD2; J gene: TRBJ2-1; V gene: TRBV11-1; clone size: -; CDR3 protein: CASAPGTSGRGGSYNEQFF; CDR3 DNA: TGTGCCAGCGCTCCCGGGACTAGCGGGAGAGGGGGCTCCTACAATGAGCAGTTCTTC
D gene: TRBD1; J gene: TRBJ2-7; V gene: TRBV11-2; clone size: few; CDR3 protein: CASSYTGTGLYEQYF; CDR3 DNA: TGTGCCAGCAGTTATACCGGGACAGGGCTCTACGAGCAGTACTTC
D gene: TRBD1; J gene: TRBJ1-1; V gene: TRBV12-3/TRBV12-4; clone size: many; CDR3 protein: CASSLGQAPTEAFF; CDR3 DNA: TGTGCCAGCAGTTTGGGACAGGCCCCCACTGAAGCTTTCTTT
D gene: TRBD2; J gene: TRBJ2-1; V gene: TRBV29-1; clone size: -; CDR3 protein: CSVAHRLASNEQFF; CDR3 DNA: TGCAGCGTAGCTCATCGACTAGCGAGCAATGAGCAGTTCTTC
D gene: TRBD1; J gene: TRBJ1-2; V gene: TRBV4-3; clone size: few; CDR3 protein: CASSQGDRGYGYTF; CDR3 DNA: TGCGCCAGCAGCCAAGGGGACAGGGGATATGGCTACACCTTC
D gene: -; J gene: TRBJ1-1; V gene: TRBV25-1; clone size: many; CDR3 protein: CASSPTGNTEAFF; CDR3 DNA: TGTGCCAGCAGCCCGACAGGGAACACTGAAGCTTTCTTT
D gene: TRBD2; J gene: TRBJ2-7; V gene: TRBV6-2/TRBV6-3; clone size: few; CDR3 protein: CASSYPEGLAGDEQYF; CDR3 DNA: TGTGCCAGCAGTTACCCTGAGGGACTAGCGGGAGACGAGCAGTACTTC
D gene: TRBD2; J gene: TRBJ2-1; V gene: TRBV10-3; clone size: -; CDR3 protein: CAISEAGSSYNEQFF; CDR3 DNA: TGTGCCATCAGTGAAGCGGGATCCTCCTACAATGAGCAGTTCTTC
D gene: -; J gene: TRBJ2-5; V gene: TRBV12-3/TRBV12-4; clone size: many; CDR3 protein: CASRAGPETQYF; CDR3 DNA: TGTGCCAGCAGGGCAGGGCCAGAGACCCAGTACTTC
D gene: -; J gene: TRBJ2-3; V gene: TRBV2; clone size: medium-sized; CDR3 protein: CASSELDLDTQYF; CDR3 DNA: TGTGCCAGCAGTGAACTAGATCTAGATACGCAGTATTTT
D gene: TRBD1; J gene: TRBJ1-5; V gene: TRBV5-6; clone size: -; CDR3 protein: CASSSSGTGGLYGNQPQHF; CDR3 DNA: TGTGCCAGCAGCTCGTCCGGGACAGGGGGCTTATATGGCAATCAGCCCCAGCATTTT
D gene: TRBD2; J gene: TRBJ2-1; V gene: TRBV6-2/TRBV6-3; clone size: -; CDR3 protein: CASSYSGKVQVSEQFF; CDR3 DNA: TGTGCCAGCAGTTATAGCGGGAAGGTTCAAGTGAGTGAGCAGTTCTTC
D gene: TRBD1; J gene: TRBJ1-2; V gene: TRBV6-5; clone size: -; CDR3 protein: CASSYSGDRGMEGYTF; CDR3 DNA: TGTGCCAGCAGTTACTCGGGGGACAGGGGAATGGAGGGCTACACCTTC
D gene: TRBD1; J gene: TRBJ2-3; V gene: TRBV15; clone size: few; CDR3 protein: CATSRDRGTDTQYF; CDR3 DNA: TGTGCCACCAGCCGGGACAGGGGCACAGATACGCAGTATTTT
D gene: TRBD1; J gene: TRBJ2-5; V gene: TRBV5-6; clone size: -; CDR3 protein: CASSFGQAEPRETQYF; CDR3 DNA: TGTGCCAGCAGCTTCGGACAGGCGGAACCTCGAGAGACCCAGTACTTC
D gene: TRBD2; J gene: TRBJ2-5; V gene: TRBV20-1; clone size: -; CDR3 protein: CSAKRTSGDQETQYF; CDR3 DNA: TGCAGTGCTAAACGGACTAGCGGGGATCAAGAGACCCAGTACTTC
D gene: TRBD2; J gene: TRBJ2-3; V gene: TRBV12-3/TRBV12-4; clone size: many; CDR3 protein: CASSLILAGYTDTQYF; CDR3 DNA: TGTGCCAGCAGCCTGATACTAGCGGGGTACACAGATACGCAGTATTTT
D gene: -; J gene: TRBJ2-7; V gene: TRBV10-3; clone size: -; CDR3 protein: CAISDQGKVAYEQYF; CDR3 DNA: TGTGCCATCAGTGACCAGGGTAAGGTAGCCTACGAGCAGTACTTC
D gene: TRBD2; J gene: TRBJ2-7; V gene: TRBV10-3; clone size: few; CDR3 protein: CAISNAGASYEQYF; CDR3 DNA: TGTGCCATCAGTAATGCGGGAGCAAGCTACGAGCAGTACTTC
D gene: -; J gene: TRBJ1-3; V gene: TRBV9; clone size: few; CDR3 protein: CASSENNRVSGNTIYF; CDR3 DNA: TGTGCCAGCAGCGAAAACAACAGGGTTTCTGGAAACACCATATATTTT
D gene: -; J gene: TRBJ2-7; V gene: TRBV15; clone size: few; CDR3 protein: CATSRDTGLSYEQYF; CDR3 DNA: TGTGCCACCAGCAGAGATACGGGACTCTCCTACGAGCAGTACTTC
D gene: -; J gene: TRBJ2-3; V gene: TRBV4-2; clone size: many; CDR3 protein: CASSPEGRTDTQYF; CDR3 DNA: TGTGCCAGCAGCCCCGAGGGACGCACAGATACGCAGTATTTT
D gene: TRBD1; J gene: TRBJ2-1; V gene: TRBV6-1; clone size: -; CDR3 protein: CASSESWTGPFSEQFF; CDR3 DNA: TGTGCCAGCAGTGAATCATGGACAGGTCCTTTTAGTGAGCAGTTCTTC
D gene: TRBD1; J gene: TRBJ2-3; V gene: TRBV20-1; clone size: few; CDR3 protein: CSAIGIRDRVTDTQYF; CDR3 DNA: TGCAGTGCCATCGGTATTCGGGACAGGGTAACAGATACGCAGTATTTT
D gene: TRBD2; J gene: TRBJ2-1; V gene: TRBV7-9; clone size: few; CDR3 protein: CASSSSGRGGNEQFF; CDR3 DNA: TGTGCCAGCAGTTCTAGCGGGAGAGGGGGCAATGAGCAGTTCTTC
D gene: TRBD2; J gene: TRBJ2-6; V gene: TRBV10-3; clone size: -; CDR3 protein: CAISTIAGGPSGANVLTF; CDR3 DNA: TGTGCCATCAGTACCATAGCGGGAGGGCCCTCTGGGGCCAACGTCCTGACTTTC
D gene: TRBD1; J gene: TRBJ2-5; V gene: TRBV28; clone size: few; CDR3 protein: CASSLGYRGQETQYF; CDR3 DNA: TGTGCCAGCAGTTTAGGGTACAGGGGGCAAGAGACCCAGTACTTC
D gene: -; J gene: TRBJ2-3; V gene: TRBV10-3; clone size: few; CDR3 protein: CASTGTVLTDTQYF; CDR3 DNA: TGTGCCTCAACAGGGACGGTTTTAACAGATACGCAGTATTTT
D gene: TRBD2; J gene: TRBJ2-1; V gene: TRBV29-1; clone size: many; CDR3 protein: CSVVTSARGYNEQFF; CDR3 DNA: TGCAGCGTTGTGACTAGCGCCCGAGGTTACAATGAGCAGTTCTTC
D gene: TRBD2; J gene: TRBJ2-5; V gene: TRBV5-1; clone size: many; CDR3 protein: CASSLAPSGPQETQYF; CDR3 DNA: TGCGCCAGCAGCTTGGCCCCTAGCGGACCTCAAGAGACCCAGTACTTC
D gene: -; J gene: TRBJ1-1; V gene: TRBV28; clone size: few; CDR3 protein: CASTGPGENTEAFF; CDR3 DNA: TGTGCCAGCACCGGGCCAGGGGAGAACACTGAAGCTTTCTTT
D gene: TRBD2; J gene: TRBJ2-1; V gene: TRBV12-3/TRBV12-4; clone size: many; CDR3 protein: CASSYLTSLNEQFF; CDR3 DNA: TGTGCCAGCAGTTACCTGACTAGCCTCAATGAGCAGTTCTTC
D gene: TRBD2; J gene: TRBJ2-1; V gene: TRBV4-2; clone size: few; CDR3 protein: CASSQVALAGGSGNEQFF; CDR3 DNA: TGTGCCAGCAGCCAAGTAGCCCTAGCGGGAGGTTCGGGCAATGAGCAGTTCTTC
D gene: TRBD2; J gene: TRBJ2-1; V gene: TRBV7-8; clone size: few; CDR3 protein: CASSLSGRPSYNEQFF; CDR3 DNA: TGTGCCAGCAGCTTGAGCGGGAGGCCCTCCTACAATGAGCAGTTCTTC
D gene: TRBD2; J gene: TRBJ2-1; V gene: TRBV9; clone size: many; CDR3 protein: CASSALLAGVGNEQFF; CDR3 DNA: TGTGCCAGCAGCGCCTTACTAGCGGGAGTTGGCAATGAGCAGTTCTTC
D gene: -; J gene: TRBJ2-5; V gene: TRBV5-1; clone size: -; CDR3 protein: CASMTGEGGATQYF; CDR3 DNA: TGCGCCAGCATGACAGGCGAGGGTGGGGCGACCCAGTACTTC
D gene: -; J gene: TRBJ2-1; V gene: TRBV19; clone size: -; CDR3 protein: CASSIIRGPTYNEQFF; CDR3 DNA: TGTGCCAGTAGTATAATAAGGGGACCCACCTACAATGAGCAGTTCTTC
D gene: TRBD2; J gene: TRBJ2-3; V gene: TRBV11-2; clone size: -; CDR3 protein: CASSLGFLAGGEDTQYF; CDR3 DNA: TGTGCCAGCAGCTTAGGCTTCCTAGCGGGAGGGGAAGATACGCAGTATTTT
D gene: -; J gene: TRBJ2-1; V gene: TRBV7-9; clone size: -; CDR3 protein: CASSLRSGSWTSDEQFF; CDR3 DNA: TGTGCCAGCAGCTTGCGCTCCGGGAGCTGGACCAGCGATGAGCAGTTCTTC
D gene: -; J gene: TRBJ2-2; V gene: TRBV6-5; clone size: many; CDR3 protein: CASTLSGSVTGELFF; CDR3 DNA: TGTGCCAGCACTCTGTCGGGTTCAGTGACCGGGGAGCTGTTTTTT
D gene: TRBD2; J gene: TRBJ2-7; V gene: TRBV7-2; clone size: -; CDR3 protein: CASSPRTSGYYEQYF; CDR3 DNA: TGTGCCAGCAGCCCTCGGACTAGCGGGTATTACGAGCAGTACTTC
D gene: TRBD2; J gene: TRBJ2-4; V gene: TRBV5-1; clone size: few; CDR3 protein: CASSPRLAGGINIQYF; CDR3 DNA: TGCGCCAGCAGCCCGCGACTAGCGGGAGGGATAAACATTCAGTACTTC
D gene: -; J gene: TRBJ2-7; V gene: TRBV10-2; clone size: few; CDR3 protein: CASVVLSGALHEQYF; CDR3 DNA: TGCGCCAGCGTCGTTCTATCCGGTGCACTCCACGAGCAGTACTTC
D gene: -; J gene: TRBJ2-7; V gene: TRBV29-1; clone size: -; CDR3 protein: CSVFGSYEQYF; CDR3 DNA: TGCAGCGTTTTCGGCTCCTACGAGCAGTACTTC
D gene: TRBD1; J gene: TRBJ1-6; V gene: TRBV28; clone size: few; CDR3 protein: CASSLRTGLSPLHF; CDR3 DNA: TGTGCCAGCAGTCTACGGACAGGGCTTTCACCCCTCCACTTT
D gene: -; J gene: TRBJ2-5; V gene: TRBV12-3/TRBV12-4; clone size: -; CDR3 protein: CASSFRPGTLKETQYF; CDR3 DNA: TGTGCCAGCAGTTTTAGGCCGGGTACCCTAAAAGAGACCCAGTACTTC
D gene: -; J gene: TRBJ2-1; V gene: TRBV9; clone size: few; CDR3 protein: CASSVDAAENNEQFF; CDR3 DNA: TGTGCCAGCAGCGTTGACGCGGCGGAAAACAATGAGCAGTTCTTC